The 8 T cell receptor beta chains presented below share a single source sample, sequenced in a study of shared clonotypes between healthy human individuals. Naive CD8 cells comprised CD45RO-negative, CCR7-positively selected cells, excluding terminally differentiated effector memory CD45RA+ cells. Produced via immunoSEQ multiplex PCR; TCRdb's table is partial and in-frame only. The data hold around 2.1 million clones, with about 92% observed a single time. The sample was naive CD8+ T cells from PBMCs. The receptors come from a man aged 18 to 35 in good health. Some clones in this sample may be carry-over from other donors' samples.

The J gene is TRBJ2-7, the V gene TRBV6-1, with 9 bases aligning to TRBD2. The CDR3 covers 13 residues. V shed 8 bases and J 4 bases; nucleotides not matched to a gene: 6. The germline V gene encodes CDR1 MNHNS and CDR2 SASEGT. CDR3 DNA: TGTGCCAGCGCCAGGACTAGCGAGTACGAGCAGTACTTC. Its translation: CASARTSEYEQYF.

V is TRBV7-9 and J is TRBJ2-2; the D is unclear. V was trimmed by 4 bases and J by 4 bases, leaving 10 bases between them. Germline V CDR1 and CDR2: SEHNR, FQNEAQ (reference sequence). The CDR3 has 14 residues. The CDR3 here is CASSSVVGTGELFF. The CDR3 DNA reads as TGTGCCAGCAGCTCCGTAGTGGGCACCGGGGAGCTGTTTTTT.

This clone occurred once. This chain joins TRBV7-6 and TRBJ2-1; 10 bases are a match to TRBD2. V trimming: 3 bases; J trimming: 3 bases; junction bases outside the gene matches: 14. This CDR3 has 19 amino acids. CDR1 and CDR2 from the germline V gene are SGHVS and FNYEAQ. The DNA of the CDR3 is TGTGCCAGCAGCTTTTTATTAGCGGGAGGATCCCCGAGCTACAATGAGCAGTTCTTC. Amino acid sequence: CASSFLLAGGSPSYNEQFF.

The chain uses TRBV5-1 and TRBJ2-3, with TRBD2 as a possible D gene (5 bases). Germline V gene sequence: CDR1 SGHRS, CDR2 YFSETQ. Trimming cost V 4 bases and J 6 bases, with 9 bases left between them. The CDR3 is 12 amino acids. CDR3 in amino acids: CASSNEGDTQYF. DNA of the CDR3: TGCGCCAGCAGCAATGAGGGCGATACGCAGTATTTT.

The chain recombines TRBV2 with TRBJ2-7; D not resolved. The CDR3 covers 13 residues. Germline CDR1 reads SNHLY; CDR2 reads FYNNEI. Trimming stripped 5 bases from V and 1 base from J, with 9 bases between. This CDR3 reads CASSTTDSYEQYF. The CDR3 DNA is TGTGCCAGCAGTACTACAGATTCCTACGAGCAGTACTTC.

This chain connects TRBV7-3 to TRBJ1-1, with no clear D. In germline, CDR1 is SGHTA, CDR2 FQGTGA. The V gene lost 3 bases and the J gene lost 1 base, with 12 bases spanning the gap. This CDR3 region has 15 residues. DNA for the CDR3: TGTGCCAGCAGCTTGGCTCTACAGAAGAACACTGAAGCTTTCTTT. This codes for CASSLALQKNTEAFF. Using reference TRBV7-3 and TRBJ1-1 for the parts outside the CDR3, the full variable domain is GAGVSQTPSNKVTEKGKYVELRCDPISGHTALYWYRQSLGQGPEFLIYFQGTGAADDSGLPNDRFFAVRPEGSVSTLKIQRTERGDSAVYLCASSLALQKNTEAFFGQGTRLTVV.

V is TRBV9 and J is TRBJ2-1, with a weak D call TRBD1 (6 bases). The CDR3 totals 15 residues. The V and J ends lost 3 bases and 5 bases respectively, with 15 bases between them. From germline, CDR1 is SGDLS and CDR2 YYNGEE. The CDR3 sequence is CASSAYRELNNEQFF. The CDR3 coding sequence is TGTGCCAGCAGCGCATACAGGGAGCTAAACAATGAGCAGTTCTTC.

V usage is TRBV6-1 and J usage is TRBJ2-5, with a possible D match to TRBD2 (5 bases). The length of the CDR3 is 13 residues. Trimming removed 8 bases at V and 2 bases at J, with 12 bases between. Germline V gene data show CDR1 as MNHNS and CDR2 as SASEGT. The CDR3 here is CASQDGMQETQYF. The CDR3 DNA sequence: TGTGCCAGCCAGGACGGGATGCAAGAGACCCAGTACTTC.